This TCR beta chain was observed in a study of CD8+CD57+ T cells in acquired aplastic anemia. The V end lost 6 bases, the J end lost 6 bases, and 17 bases lay between the germline ends. This CDR3 is 13 amino acids long. CDR1 is DFQATT, CDR2 SNEGSKA, per germline (reference sequence). TCR beta VDJ combinations and CDR3 sequences were profiled from genomic DNA. TCRdb reanalysed the reads using MiXCR and keeps one entry per CDR3 protein. This table holds about 160,000 distinct CDR3 sequences, around half found once. The sequenced patients had an expansion of CD8+CD57+ cells seen by flow cytometry. The sequencing sample was made of sorted CD4+, CD8+, or CD8+CD57+ T cells (not recorded which) from PBMCs. This TCR was sampled from a human donor with aplastic anemia. The chain couples TRBV20-1 to TRBJ1-2; D remains ambiguous. CDR3 DNA sequence: TGCAGTGCCGGATCCGGCCCTTCCGATGGCTACACCTTC. This gives the protein CSAGSGPSDGYTF.